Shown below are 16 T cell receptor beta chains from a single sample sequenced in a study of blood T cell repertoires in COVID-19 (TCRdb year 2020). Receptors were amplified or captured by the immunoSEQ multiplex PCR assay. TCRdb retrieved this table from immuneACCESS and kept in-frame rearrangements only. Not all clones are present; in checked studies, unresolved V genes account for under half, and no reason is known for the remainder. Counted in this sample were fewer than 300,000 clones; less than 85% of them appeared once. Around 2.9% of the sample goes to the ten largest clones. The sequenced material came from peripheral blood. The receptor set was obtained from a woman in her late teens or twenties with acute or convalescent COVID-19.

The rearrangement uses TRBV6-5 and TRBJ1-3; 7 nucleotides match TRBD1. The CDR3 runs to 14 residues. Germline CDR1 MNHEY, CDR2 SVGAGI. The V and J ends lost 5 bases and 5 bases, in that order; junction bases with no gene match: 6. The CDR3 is CASSLGGVRNTIYF. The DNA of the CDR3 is TGTGCCAGCAGTCTAGGGGGCGTACGAAACACCATATATTTT.

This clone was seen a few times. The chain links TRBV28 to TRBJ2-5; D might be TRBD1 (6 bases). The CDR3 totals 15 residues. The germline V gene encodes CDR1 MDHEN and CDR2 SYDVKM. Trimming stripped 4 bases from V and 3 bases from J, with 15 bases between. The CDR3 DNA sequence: TGTGCCAGCAGTTCTCACAGGGTTGGGGAAGAGACCCAGTACTTC. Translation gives CASSSHRVGEETQYF.

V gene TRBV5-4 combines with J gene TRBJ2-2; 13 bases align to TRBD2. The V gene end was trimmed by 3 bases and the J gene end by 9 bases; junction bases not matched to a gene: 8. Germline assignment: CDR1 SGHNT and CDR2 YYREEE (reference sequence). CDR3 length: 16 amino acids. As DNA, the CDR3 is TGTGCCAGCAGCTCGACTAGCGGGAGGCCCGGGCGGGAGCTGTTTTTT. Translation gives CASSSTSGRPGRELFF.

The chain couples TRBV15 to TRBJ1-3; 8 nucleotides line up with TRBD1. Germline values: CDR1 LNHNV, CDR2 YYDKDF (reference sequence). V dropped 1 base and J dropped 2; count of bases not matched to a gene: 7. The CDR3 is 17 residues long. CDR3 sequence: CATSRGDGQGAGNTIYF. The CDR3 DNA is TGTGCCACCAGCAGAGGGGACGGACAGGGAGCTGGAAACACCATATATTTT.

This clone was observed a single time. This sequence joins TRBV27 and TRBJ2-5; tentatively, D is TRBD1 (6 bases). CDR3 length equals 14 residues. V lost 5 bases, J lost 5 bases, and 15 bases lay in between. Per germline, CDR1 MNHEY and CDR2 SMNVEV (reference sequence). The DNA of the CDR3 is TGTGCCAGCAGTGCACAGGGAAGGAGGGAGACCCAGTACTTC. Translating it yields CASSAQGRRETQYF.

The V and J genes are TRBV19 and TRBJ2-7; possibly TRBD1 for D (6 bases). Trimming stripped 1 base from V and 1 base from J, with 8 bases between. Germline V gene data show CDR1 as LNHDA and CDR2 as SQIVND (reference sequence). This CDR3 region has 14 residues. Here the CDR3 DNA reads TGTGCCAGTAGTATAGTAGGGGGTTCCTACGAGCAGTACTTC. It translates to CASSIVGGSYEQYF.

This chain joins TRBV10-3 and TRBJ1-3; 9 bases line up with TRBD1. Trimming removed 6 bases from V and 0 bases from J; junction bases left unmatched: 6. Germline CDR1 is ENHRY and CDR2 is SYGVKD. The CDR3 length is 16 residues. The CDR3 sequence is CAIRAGTGLSGNTIYF. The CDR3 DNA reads TGTGCCATCAGGGCCGGGACAGGGCTCTCTGGAAACACCATATATTTT.

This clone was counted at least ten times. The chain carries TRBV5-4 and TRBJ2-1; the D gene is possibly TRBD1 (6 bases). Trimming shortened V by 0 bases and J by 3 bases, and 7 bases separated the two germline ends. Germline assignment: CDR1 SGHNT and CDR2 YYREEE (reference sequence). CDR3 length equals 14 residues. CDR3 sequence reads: CASSLEGDYNEQFF. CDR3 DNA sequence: TGTGCCAGCAGCTTGGAGGGGGACTACAATGAGCAGTTCTTC.

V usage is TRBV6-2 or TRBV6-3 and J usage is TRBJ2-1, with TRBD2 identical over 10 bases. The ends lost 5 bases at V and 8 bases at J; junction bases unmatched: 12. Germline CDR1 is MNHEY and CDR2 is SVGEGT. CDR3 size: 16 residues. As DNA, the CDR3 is TGTGCCAGCAGTACAGGACTAGCGGATATACAATATGAGCAGTTCTTC. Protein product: CASSTGLADIQYEQFF.

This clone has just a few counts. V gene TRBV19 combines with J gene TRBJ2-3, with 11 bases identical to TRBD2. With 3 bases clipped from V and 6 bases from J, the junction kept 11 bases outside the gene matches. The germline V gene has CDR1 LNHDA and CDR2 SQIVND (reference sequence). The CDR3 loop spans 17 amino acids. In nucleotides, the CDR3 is TGTGCCAGTAGTATCGGGAAAATAGCGGGAGGGCATGATACGCAGTATTTT. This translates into CASSIGKIAGGHDTQYF.

The CDR3 reads CASSSHRGLNTGELFF. The CDR3 DNA sequence: TGTGCCAGCAGTTCTCACAGGGGCCTGAACACCGGGGAGCTGTTTTTT. The chain uses TRBV27 and TRBJ2-2; 7 nucleotides match TRBD1. Per germline, CDR1 MNHEY and CDR2 SMNVEV (reference sequence). CDR3 length: 16 amino acids. Trimming cost V 4 bases and J 1 base; bases outside gene matches: 6.

The CDR3 region is CASSLEDRDTGELFF. The CDR3 DNA follows: TGTGCCAGCAGTCTGGAGGACAGAGACACCGGGGAGCTGTTTTTT. The V and J genes are TRBV6-9 and TRBJ2-2; D possibly corresponds to TRBD1 (6 bases). V lost 5 bases to trimming and J lost 3 bases, with 13 bases between them. Germline assignment: CDR1 MNHGY and CDR2 SVAAGI. The length of the CDR3 is 15 residues.

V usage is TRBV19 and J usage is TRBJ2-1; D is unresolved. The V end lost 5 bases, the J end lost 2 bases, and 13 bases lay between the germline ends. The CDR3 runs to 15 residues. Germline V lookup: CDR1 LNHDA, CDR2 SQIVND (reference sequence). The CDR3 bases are TGTGCCAGTAGTTTCATTAGCAACCCCTACAATGAGCAGTTCTTC. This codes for CASSFISNPYNEQFF.

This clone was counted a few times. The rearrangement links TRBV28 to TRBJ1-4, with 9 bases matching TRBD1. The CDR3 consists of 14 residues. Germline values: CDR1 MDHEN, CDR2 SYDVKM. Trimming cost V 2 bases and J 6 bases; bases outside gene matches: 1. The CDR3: CASSLGQGYEKLFF. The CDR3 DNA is TGTGCCAGCAGTTTAGGACAGGGGTATGAAAAACTGTTTTTT.

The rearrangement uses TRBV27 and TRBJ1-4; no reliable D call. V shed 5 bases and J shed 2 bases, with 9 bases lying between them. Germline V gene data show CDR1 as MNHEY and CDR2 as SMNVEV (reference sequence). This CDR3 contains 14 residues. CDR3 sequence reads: CASSLLPTNEKLFF. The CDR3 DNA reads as TGTGCCAGCAGTCTCCTCCCCACTAATGAAAAACTGTTTTTT.

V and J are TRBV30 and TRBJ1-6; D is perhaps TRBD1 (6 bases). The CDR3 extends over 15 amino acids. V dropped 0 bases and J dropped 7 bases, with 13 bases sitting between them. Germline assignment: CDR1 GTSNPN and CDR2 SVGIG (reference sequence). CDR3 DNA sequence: TGTGCCTGGAGTGTAGACAGGAGGCCCAATTCACCCCTCCACTTT. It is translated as CAWSVDRRPNSPLHF.